This T cell receptor beta chain derives from a study of T cells in Graves' hyperthyroidism and ophthalmopathy. Study outcomes and limitations: Stable hyperthyroidism was separated from ophthalmopathy by a model based on 13 V-J features. Researchers found most expanded thyroid clonotypes above 0.001 in blood as well.

Note on this clonotype: Its matching antigen is unknown.

The CDR3 extends over 14 amino acids. V lost 4 bases and J lost 5; bases outside the gene matches: 7. The germline CDR1 and CDR2 sequences are SGHAT and FQNNGV. The source material, RNA transcripts, was used to amplify TCR beta CDR3 regions. First-round RT-PCR with HTBI primers amplified the TCR CDR3 region. TCRdb independently ran MiXCR on the multiplex PCR reads; one entry per CDR3 protein. The table lists hundreds of thousands of distinct CDR3 sequences, 16% of them singletons. Patients aged 18 to 65 had newly diagnosed hyperthyroidism of under 2 months' duration. Fresh peripheral blood, 9.5 to 10 ml of it, supplied the PBMCs.

The origin of this receptor is a young woman with Graves' hyperthyroidism. The sample taken for sequencing was blood. The genes are TRBV11-2 and TRBJ1-2; the match to TRBD1 covers 7 bases. CDR3 coding DNA: TGTGCCAGCAGCTCATCCGGGACAGATTATGGCTACACCTTC. Translating gives CASSSSGTDYGYTF.